The rows below give T cell receptor beta chains drawn from one sample of a study of blood T cells in healthy people across ages. TCRdb called the 5' RACE reads again in MiXCR, with one record for every CDR3 protein. The repertoire holds approximately 580,000 distinct CDR3 sequences, with nearly 25% as singletons. These data also formed part of another study, on T cells of mothers and their children.

Sequenced: blood. Every receptor here comes from a boy younger than 18 in good health. The CDR3 runs from the conserved cysteine through the conserved F or W. Each record gives: D gene, clone size, J gene, V gene, CDR3 DNA, CDR3 protein. D genes are given only for firm matches. Size tells how often a clone was seen (once, few, many) or the class of an expanded clone, and some rows leave it out.

- - TRBJ2-7 TRBV12-3/TRBV12-4 TGTGCCAGCAGTTTCAATGGGGGCTCCTACGAGCAGTACTTC CASSFNGGSYEQYF
- few TRBJ2-7 TRBV11-1 TGTGCCAGCAGCCCCGGGATTCGGAGGGCGGAAGTTAACTACGAGCAGTACTTC CASSPGIRRAEVNYEQYF
- - TRBJ1-1 TRBV18 TGTGCCAGCTCACCACAGGGGCGCTCGGACACTGAAGCTTTCTTT CASSPQGRSDTEAFF
- - TRBJ1-1 TRBV7-2 TGTGCCAGCAGCTCAAACAGGAACACTGAAGCTTTCTTT CASSSNRNTEAFF
- - TRBJ1-1 TRBV7-9 TGTGCCAGCAGCTTAGCGTTACAGGTGGGCACTGAAGCTTTCTTT CASSLALQVGTEAFF
- few TRBJ1-2 TRBV11-2 TGTGCCAGCAGCTTAGCGGTCAGGGGCTATGGCTACACCTTC CASSLAVRGYGYTF
TRBD1 - TRBJ1-5 TRBV12-3/TRBV12-4 TGTGCCAGCAGGGAACAGGGGAACAATCAGCCCCAGCATTTT CASREQGNNQPQHF
- few TRBJ1-2 TRBV6-5 TGTGCCAGCAGTTACTCGGGACCGAACTATGGCTACACCTTC CASSYSGPNYGYTF
- - TRBJ1-1 TRBV29-1 TGCAGCGCTAAACGGGACGGTAACACTGAAGCTTTCTTT CSAKRDGNTEAFF
- - TRBJ2-4 TRBV19 TGTGCCAGTAGGAAGGGGCAAACGAACATTCAGTACTTC CASRKGQTNIQYF
TRBD2 - TRBJ2-2 TRBV2 TGTGCCAGCAGTGAGATTAGCGGGGGCCTGAACACCGGGGAGCTGTTTTTT CASSEISGGLNTGELFF
- - TRBJ2-4 TRBV20-1 TGCAGTGGCTGCTGGGAGCATGGAAACATTCAGTACTTC CSGCWEHGNIQYF
- few TRBJ2-5 TRBV28 TGTGCCAGCAGTTTGAGTAGCCTGGAGACCCAGTACTTC CASSLSSLETQYF
TRBD2 - TRBJ2-7 TRBV29-1 TGCAGCGTTTATGAGGGGCTAGCGGGGTCCGAGCAGTACTTC CSVYEGLAGSEQYF
TRBD1 - TRBJ2-5 TRBV20-1 TGCTGTGCTAGGGAAGGGACAGTTCAGAAAGAGACCCAGTACTTC CCAREGTVQKETQYF
- - TRBJ1-5 TRBV20-1 TGCAGTGCTAGAGAGGGGGCGCGGAGCAATCAGCCCCAGCATTTT CSAREGARSNQPQHF
- few TRBJ2-7 TRBV15 TGTGCCACCACCCCGGGCCAGATCTCCTACGAGCAGTACTTC CATTPGQISYEQYF
- - TRBJ2-7 TRBV18 TGTGCCAGCTCACCACTCCCTAGCACCTACGAGCAGTACTTC CASSPLPSTYEQYF
- few TRBJ2-4 TRBV28 TGTGCCATTGAACCGAAAGCCAAAAACATTCAGTACTTC CAIEPKAKNIQYF
TRBD1 many TRBJ1-1 TRBV12-3/TRBV12-4 TGTGCCAGCAGTTGGACAGGGAACACTGAAGCTTTCTTT CASSWTGNTEAFF
TRBD1 - TRBJ1-6 TRBV11-2 TGTGCCAGCAGCCCCCGGGAGGGGGCAGTTTCACCCCTCCACTTT CASSPREGAVSPLHF
- few TRBJ2-2 TRBV7-6 TGTGCCAGCAACCCGCTCGGGGGAACCGGGGAGCTGTTTTTT CASNPLGGTGELFF
TRBD2 - TRBJ2-7 TRBV4-3 TGCGCCAGCAGCCAAGTACACAGCGGGGATCCCTACGAGCAGTACTTC CASSQVHSGDPYEQYF
- - TRBJ2-7 TRBV6-5 TGTGCCAGCAGTTACAACAGGGACTACGAGCAGTACTTC CASSYNRDYEQYF